The 3 T cell receptor beta chains in this list originate from one sample, sequenced in a study of T-cell memory formation after mild COVID-19. TCRdb used MiXCR to reprocess the 5' RACE reads, holding one entry per CDR3 protein. Here the sample spans roughly 250,000 distinct CDR3 sequences, roughly 15% being singletons. The sequenced material came from PBMCs or a T cell subset sorted from them (not recorded which). The receptors derive from a man younger than 35 who had mild COVID-19 (a few samples of this study predate the infection). Cell type and time point are not known.

The sample holds a few counts of this clonotype. This sequence joins TRBV2 and TRBJ2-5; 15 nucleotides agree with TRBD2. This CDR3 comprises 16 residues. Germline CDR1 is SNHLY and CDR2 is FYNNEI. Trimming removed 6 bases from V and 4 bases from J; junction bases left unmatched: 6. The CDR3 DNA follows: TGTGCCAGCAGCTTAGGACTAGCGGGGGGGACAGAGACCCAGTACTTC. Residues: CASSLGLAGGTETQYF.

This clonotype was counted only a few times. This chain links TRBV18 with TRBJ2-2; TRBD2 matches 8 bases. The germline V gene has CDR1 KGHSH and CDR2 LQKENI. Trimming removed 3 bases from V and 0 bases from J; junction bases left unmatched: 6. The CDR3 length is 17 residues. The CDR3 loop is CASSPNRLATNTGELFF. CDR3 in DNA: TGTGCCAGCTCACCCAATCGACTAGCGACGAACACCGGGGAGCTGTTTTTT. Filled out from reference TRBV18 and TRBJ2-2, the complete variable domain reads NAGVMQNPRHLVRRRGQEARLRCSPMKGHSHVYWYRQLPEEGLKFMVYLQKENIIDESGMPKERFSAEFPKEGPSILRIQQVVRGDSAAYFCASSPNRLATNTGELFFGEGSRLTVL.

The V gene is TRBV3-1, the J gene TRBJ2-2, with 7 bases fitting TRBD2. In germline, CDR1 is LGHDT, CDR2 YNNKEL (reference sequence). J lost 8 bases, V lost 1 base, and 4 bases had no gene match. The CDR3 consists of 14 residues. The CDR3 sequence: CASSQGSGEGELFF. Here the CDR3 DNA reads TGTGCCAGCAGCCAAGGGAGCGGGGAGGGGGAGCTGTTTTTT.